These 28 T cell receptor beta chains originate from one sample sequenced in a study of blood T cell repertoires in COVID-19. The method was immunoSEQ multiplex PCR; TCRdb's version includes in-frame clones alone and lacks a portion of them. The data hold 390,000 or so clones, with 90% observed a single time. The sequenced sample was peripheral blood. Source of these receptors: a young man with active or convalescent COVID-19.

In its sample, this clone was seen a few times. CDR3 protein: CASSVEQSGGYGYTF. For the CDR3, the DNA is TGTGCCAGCAGCGTAGAGCAGTCAGGGGGGTATGGCTACACCTTC. The chain uses TRBV9 and TRBJ1-2; 7 bases match TRBD1. J lost 5 bases, V lost 0 bases, and 7 bases had no gene match. CDR3 length: 15 amino acids. CDR1 and CDR2 from the germline V gene are SGDLS and YYNGEE.

The genes are TRBV5-1 and TRBJ1-4, with D perhaps TRBD1 (5 bases). The CDR3 covers 15 residues. Germline V gene sequence: CDR1 SGHRS, CDR2 YFSETQ. V was shortened by 4 bases and J by 7 bases, with 17 bases between the two germline ends. CDR3 loop: CASSPDAVGGEKLFF. CDR3 DNA sequence: TGCGCCAGCAGCCCGGATGCGGTGGGGGGTGAAAAACTGTTTTTT.

This chain links TRBV30 with TRBJ1-5; D unclear. V lost 4 bases and J 1 base, leaving 11 bases between the germline ends. Germline CDR1 GTSNPN, CDR2 SVGIG (reference sequence). CDR3 length: 14 amino acids. The CDR3 spells CAWKILVSNQPQHF. CDR3 coding DNA: TGTGCCTGGAAGATTTTAGTGAGCAATCAGCCCCAGCATTTT.

This rearrangement joins TRBV6-2 or TRBV6-3 to TRBJ1-1; D gene ambiguous. V was shortened by 5 bases and J by 3 bases, with 19 bases between the two germline ends. CDR3 size: 16 residues. Germline assignment: CDR1 MNHEY and CDR2 SVGEGT. The CDR3 sequence is CASSPSKAAAYTEAFF. In DNA, the CDR3 is TGTGCCAGCAGTCCATCAAAGGCCGCAGCGTACACTGAAGCTTTCTTT.

This clone was detected many times. The V and J genes are TRBV5-1 and TRBJ2-7, with D possibly being TRBD1 (6 bases). CDR3 length: 15 residues. Germline V lookup: CDR1 SGHRS, CDR2 YFSETQ. V was cut by 7 bases and J by 3 bases, with 20 bases left in between. CDR3 protein: CASRKSGQNNYEQYF. Here the CDR3 DNA reads TGCGCCAGCCGAAAATCCGGACAGAATAACTACGAGCAGTACTTC.

V and J are TRBV4-1 and TRBJ2-2, with TRBD2 matching 8 bases. The CDR3 length is 14 residues. Germline loops: CDR1 MGHRA, CDR2 YSYEKL. V was clipped by 2 bases and J by 6 bases; unmatched bases: 2. The CDR3 region has the DNA TGCGCCAGCAGCCAAACGGGGGGGGCCGGGGAGCTGTTTTTT. Its translation: CASSQTGGAGELFF.

Concerning this clone itself: The sample carries other DNA sequences with the same CDR3. V and J are TRBV2 and TRBJ1-6, with D tentatively TRBD1 (5 bases). The CDR3 has 14 amino acids. Germline V gene data show CDR1 as SNHLY and CDR2 as FYNNEI. Trimming left V 6 bases short and J 6 bases short, with 12 bases between. CDR3 in amino acids: CASSLTDLNSPLHF. The CDR3 DNA is TGTGCCAGCAGCTTGACAGACCTTAATTCACCCCTCCACTTT.

The genes are TRBV5-4 and TRBJ2-1; 9 nucleotides line up with TRBD2. Germline-derived CDR1 and CDR2 are SGHNT and YYREEE (reference sequence). V was clipped by 2 bases and J by 0 bases; unmatched bases: 0. The CDR3 totals 15 residues. The CDR3: CASSFSGSSYNEQFF. The CDR3 DNA sequence: TGTGCCAGCAGCTTTAGCGGGAGCTCCTACAATGAGCAGTTCTTC.

The rearrangement links TRBV10-1 to TRBJ2-3, with 13 bases that match TRBD2. CDR1 is WNHNN, CDR2 SYGVQD, per germline (reference sequence). This CDR3 region has 21 residues. Germline trimming cut 0 bases from V and 3 bases from J; bases unmatched to any gene: 15. In DNA, the CDR3 is TGCGCCAGCAGTGAGTCGTCCAGGCGGACTAGCGGGAGTTGTAAGACAGATACGCAGTATTTT. Its translation: CASSESSRRTSGSCKTDTQYF.

The gene calls are TRBV6-2 or TRBV6-3 and TRBJ1-5, with D perhaps matching TRBD1 (5 bases). This CDR3 has 14 amino acids. Germline V gene data show CDR1 as MNHEY and CDR2 as SVGEGT. V was shortened by 5 bases and J by 6 bases, with 14 bases between the two germline ends. The CDR3 protein is CASSRTVGGQPQHF. The CDR3 coding sequence is TGTGCCAGCAGTAGGACCGTCGGGGGTCAGCCCCAGCATTTT.

The chain uses TRBV11-1 and TRBJ1-1; unclear D gene. The V end was cut by 5 bases, the J end by 9 bases, with 25 bases between. Per the germline V gene, CDR1 is SGHAT and CDR2 is FQDESV (reference sequence). The CDR3 length is 16 residues. The CDR3 protein is CASSPSGGPHRDKAFF. The CDR3 DNA is TGTGCCAGCAGCCCATCGGGTGGGCCCCATCGGGATAAAGCTTTCTTT.

V usage is TRBV9 and J usage is TRBJ1-6, with a tentative D call TRBD1 (6 bases). The germline CDR1 and CDR2 sequences are SGDLS and YYNGEE. Between the trimmed V and J ends, which lost 5 bases and 9 bases, there was a span of 9 bases. The CDR3 totals 12 residues. CDR3 region: CASSEGVSPLHF. DNA of the CDR3: TGTGCCAGCAGTGAGGGGGTTTCACCCCTCCACTTT. The full variable domain, in which reference TRBV9 and TRBJ1-6 provide the parts outside the CDR3, is DSGVTQTPKHLITATGQRVTLRCSPRSGDLSVYWYQQSLDQGLQFLIQYYNGEERAKGNILERFSAQQFPDLHSELNLSSLELGDSALYFCASSEGVSPLHFGNGTRLTVT.

The chain carries TRBV12-3 or TRBV12-4 and TRBJ2-5, with 9 nucleotides matching TRBD2. V was clipped by 8 bases and J by 5 bases; unmatched bases: 6. This CDR3 is built from 13 residues. DNA for the CDR3: TGTGCCAGCGCGGGAGGGCGGCTGGAGACCCAGTACTTC. It yields the protein CASAGGRLETQYF.

This clone was seen a single time. The genes are TRBV4-3 and TRBJ1-2; 9 nucleotides align to TRBD1. Germline V gene data show CDR1 as LGHNA and CDR2 as YSLEER. This CDR3 region has 16 residues. J gave up 4 bases and V 0 bases, and 6 bases lay outside the gene matches. CDR3 residues: CASSQDLGQGLYGYTF. For the CDR3, the DNA is TGCGCCAGCAGCCAAGATTTGGGACAGGGTCTCTATGGCTACACCTTC.

J is TRBJ2-3 and V is TRBV25-1, with 8 bases fitting TRBD1. This CDR3 is built from 16 residues. The germline V gene has CDR1 MGHDK and CDR2 SYGVNS. V lost 1 base, J lost 4 bases, and 7 bases stayed unmatched. CDR3 sequence: CASSEWTGRISDTQYF. The CDR3 bases are TGTGCCAGCAGTGAATGGACAGGGCGGATATCAGATACGCAGTATTTT. Full variable domain (remainder filled in from reference TRBV25-1 and TRBJ2-3): EADIYQTPRYLVIGTGKKITLECSQTMGHDKMYWYQQDPGMELHLIHYSYGVNSTEKGDLSSESTVSRIRTEHFPLTLESARPSHTSQYLCASSEWTGRISDTQYFGPGTRLTVL.

The chain is built from TRBV3-1 (or the pseudogene TRBV3-2) and TRBJ2-5; 7 nucleotides match TRBD2. The CDR3 has 16 residues. The V and J ends lost 1 base and 3 bases, in that order; junction bases with no gene match: 8. The V gene's germline CDR1 is LGHDT and CDR2 YNNKEL (reference sequence). The DNA for the CDR3 is TGTGCCAGCAGCCAAGTGGTGAGCGGGGAAAAAGAGACCCAGTACTTC. Translation: CASSQVVSGEKETQYF.

The chain combines TRBV27 with TRBJ1-6, with D uncertain. The CDR3 runs to 15 residues. V gave up 5 bases and J gave up 11 bases, with 19 bases separating them. From germline, CDR1 is MNHEY and CDR2 SMNVEV (reference sequence). The CDR3 loop reads CASSPLFEVVAPLHF. The CDR3 DNA follows: TGTGCCAGCAGTCCCCTTTTCGAGGTGGTGGCACCCCTCCACTTT.

This sequence joins TRBV4-1 and TRBJ2-7, with 13 bases matching TRBD2. Losses at the gene ends were 4 bases for V and 2 bases for J; bases not matched to a gene: 5. Germline lookup yields CDR1 MGHRA and CDR2 YSYEKL. This CDR3 is 16 amino acids long. CDR3 sequence (DNA): TGCGCCAGCAGCCCCTCGGGACTAGCGGGGACCTACGAGCAGTACTTC. It yields the protein CASSPSGLAGTYEQYF.

The chain is built from TRBV6-2 or TRBV6-3 and TRBJ2-4; D may correspond to TRBD1 or TRBD2 (6 bases each). Trimming removed 7 bases at V and 0 bases at J, with 10 bases between. The CDR3 consists of 14 residues. In germline, CDR1 is MNHEY, CDR2 SVGEGT. This CDR3 reads CASTPGAAKNIQYF. The DNA for the CDR3 is TGTGCCAGCACCCCGGGGGCAGCCAAAAACATTCAGTACTTC.

The genes are TRBV9 and TRBJ2-2; no firm D call. The CDR3 contains 16 residues. V gave up 1 base and J gave up 3 bases, with 13 bases separating them. From germline, CDR1 is SGDLS and CDR2 YYNGEE. CDR3 nucleotides: TGTGCCAGCAGCGTATATAGGAACTACGACACCGGGGAGCTGTTTTTT. It yields the protein CASSVYRNYDTGELFF.

The chain is built from TRBV29-1 and TRBJ2-3; TRBD2 matches 7 bases. In germline, CDR1 is SQVTM, CDR2 ANQGSEA. With V trimmed by 1 base and J by 4 bases, 5 bases remained unmatched. The CDR3 is made up of 14 amino acids. CDR3 coding DNA: TGCAGCGTTGAAGGCGGGAGAGGCCCAGATACGCAGTATTTT. The encoded protein is CSVEGGRGPDTQYF.

To note about this clone: This specimen includes other DNA sequences encoding the same CDR3. The chain joins TRBV18 to TRBJ1-2; the match to TRBD1 covers 10 bases. V shed 3 bases and J 3 bases; nucleotides not matched to a gene: 4. The CDR3 is made up of 15 amino acids. Per the germline V gene, CDR1 is KGHSH and CDR2 is LQKENI. The CDR3 sequence is CASSPGTGADYGYTF. CDR3 in DNA: TGTGCCAGCTCACCGGGGACAGGGGCTGACTATGGCTACACCTTC.

This rearrangement joins TRBV7-6 to TRBJ1-2, with D tentatively TRBD1 (6 bases). The CDR3 is made up of 16 amino acids. Trimming stripped 5 bases from V and 1 base from J, with 17 bases between. CDR1 SGHVS and CDR2 FNYEAQ come from the germline V gene. The CDR3 loop reads CASSAGTGTHNYGYTF. The CDR3 DNA is TGTGCCAGCAGCGCCGGAACCGGGACACATAACTATGGCTACACCTTC.

The V gene is TRBV4-3, the J gene TRBJ1-5; D call uncertain. Trimming removed 0 bases at V and 6 bases at J, with 6 bases between. The V gene's germline CDR1 is LGHNA and CDR2 YSLEER. The CDR3 runs 13 residues. CDR3 amino acids: CASSQDLRQPQHF. CDR3 DNA: TGCGCCAGCAGCCAAGATTTGCGTCAGCCCCAGCATTTT.

The J gene is TRBJ1-5, the V gene TRBV19; the D gene is possibly TRBD1 (5 bases). The CDR3 covers 13 residues. V was clipped by 3 bases and J by 9 bases, with 12 bases between them. Germline values: CDR1 LNHDA, CDR2 SQIVND (reference sequence). Written as DNA, the CDR3 is TGTGCCAGTAGTATGCAGGGTTTCGGGCCCCAGCATTTT. Translated, it gives CASSMQGFGPQHF.

This clone was observed a single time. The chain recombines TRBV18 with TRBJ2-1; D not certain. Trimming removed 0 bases at V and 10 bases at J, with 7 bases between. The CDR3 is 12 amino acids. Per the germline V gene, CDR1 is KGHSH and CDR2 is LQKENI. The CDR3 DNA reads as TGTGCCAGCTCACCACCATCCCGGGAGCAGTTCTTC. It encodes CASSPPSREQFF.

This chain uses TRBV5-6 with TRBJ2-1; the match to TRBD2 covers 11 bases. In germline, CDR1 is SGHDT, CDR2 YYEEEE. J was trimmed by 9 bases and V by 5 bases; bases with no gene match: 7. The CDR3 has 14 amino acids. CDR3 protein: CASSVAGGRGEQFF. The CDR3 DNA reads as TGTGCCAGCAGTGTAGCGGGGGGGCGAGGTGAGCAGTTCTTC.

The CDR3: CASSFSPHNEKLFF. The DNA for the CDR3 is TGTGCCAGCAGCTTTAGTCCGCATAATGAAAAACTGTTTTTT. The chain recombines TRBV5-6 with TRBJ1-4; D gene unclear. This CDR3 has 14 residues. V was cut by 2 bases and J by 4 bases, with 9 bases left in between. Germline V gene lookup returns CDR1 SGHDT and CDR2 YYEEEE.